The rows below give T cell receptor beta chains drawn from one sample of a study of chemoradiotherapy in HPV16-positive cancers. The table came from immunoSEQ multiplex PCR; TCRdb's copy has only in-frame clones and leaves some out. The data show 4,500 to 6,500 clones, 80% to 85% seen once. The specimen was taken from a patient who underwent chemoradiotherapy. Receptor source: a human donor with HPV-associated anogenital cancer. Each CDR3 is given with its conserved first and last residue. A D gene is named only where the DNA matches it firmly. Clone size, where shown, is once, few, many, or a class for clones that have expanded.

d_call	v_call	j_call	clone_size	cdr3_nt	cdr3_aa
NA	TRBV6-4	TRBJ1-1	NA	TGTGCCAGCAGGCGAACAGGGTCGAACACTGAAGCTTTCTTT	CASRRTGSNTEAFF
TRBD2	TRBV9	TRBJ2-1	once	TGTGCCAGCAGCGTTGGTAGCGGGGTTAATGAGCAGTTCTTC	CASSVGSGVNEQFF
TRBD1	TRBV11-3	TRBJ2-2	NA	TGTGCCAGCAGCCAAACGACAGGGGCCGGGGAGCTGTTTTTT	CASSQTTGAGELFF
TRBD2	TRBV6-5	TRBJ2-1	NA	TGTGCCAGCAGTTACTTAGCGGGAGATCATAGTGAGCAGTTCTTC	CASSYLAGDHSEQFF
TRBD1	TRBV29-1	TRBJ1-5	NA	TGCAGCGTTGGACAGGGGGCCACTCAGCCCCAGCATTTT	CSVGQGATQPQHF
NA	TRBV2	TRBJ1-1	few	TGTGCCAGCACTGAATGGACTGAAGCTTTCTTT	CASTEWTEAFF
TRBD2	TRBV11-3	TRBJ2-5	NA	TGTGCCAGCAGCGGGCCGGGACTAGCGGGGGGCCTCCAAGAGACCCAGTACTTC	CASSGPGLAGGLQETQYF
TRBD1	TRBV11-2	TRBJ1-2	NA	TGTGCCAGCAGCGCCTCCCGCGGGGACAGGGGTTGGGGCTACACCTTC	CASSASRGDRGWGYTF
TRBD1	TRBV5-5	TRBJ1-1	NA	TGTGCCAGCAGCCTCAGACAGGGATCGAACACTGAAGCTTTCTTT	CASSLRQGSNTEAFF
NA	TRBV5-1	TRBJ1-2	few	TGCGCCAGCAGCTCGAGTTACGGCTACACCTTC	CASSSSYGYTF
TRBD2	TRBV7-2	TRBJ2-1	NA	TGTGCCAGCAGCCCCAGGGTAGCGGGGGCGTACAATGAGCAGTTCTTC	CASSPRVAGAYNEQFF
NA	TRBV15	TRBJ2-7	once	TGTGCCACCAGCAGAGAGACCGGGCACGGGACCCCCTACGAGCAGTACTTC	CATSRETGHGTPYEQYF
NA	TRBV6-6	TRBJ2-1	NA	TGTGCCAGCAGTTACTCAACCCGGGCGCGCCGGGATGAGCAGTTCTTC	CASSYSTRARRDEQFF
NA	TRBV6-6	TRBJ2-6	NA	TGTGCCAGTGGGAAATGGGAAGGGGGTGACAACGTCCTGACTTTC	CASGKWEGGDNVLTF
NA	TRBV11-2	TRBJ2-2	NA	TGTGCCAGCAGCTTAGCGGATTTGGCGATGAACACCGGGGAGCTGTTTTTT	CASSLADLAMNTGELFF
TRBD1	TRBV11-2	TRBJ1-2	NA	TGTGCCAGCAGTTACGACAGGGGGTATGGCTACACCTTC	CASSYDRGYGYTF
NA	TRBV6-1	TRBJ1-6	NA	TGTGCCAGCAGTCTGACAGGAAATAATTCACCCCTCCACTTT	CASSLTGNNSPLHF
NA	TRBV7-8	TRBJ1-5	NA	TGTGCCAGCAGCTTGCTGGACAGCGGTAATCAGCCCCAGCATTTT	CASSLLDSGNQPQHF
NA	TRBV11-3	TRBJ2-5	once	TGTGCCAGCAGCTTAGGTAACAGCCAAGAGACCCAGTACTTC	CASSLGNSQETQYF
TRBD2	TRBV11-3	TRBJ2-5	NA	TGTGCCAGCAGCTTATTCGGGGGGTTGGAGACCCAGTACTTC	CASSLFGGLETQYF
NA	TRBV11-2	TRBJ2-7	few	TGTGCCAGCAGCTTCCTACAGACCTCCGAGCAGTACTTC	CASSFLQTSEQYF
NA	TRBV19	TRBJ1-3	once	TGTGCCAGTAGCCCTCGGGGAGGTGGAAACACCATATATTTT	CASSPRGGGNTIYF
NA	TRBV7-8	TRBJ2-2	NA	TGTGCCAGCAGCCCTAAATACACCGGGGAGCTGTTTTTT	CASSPKYTGELFF
TRBD1	TRBV28	TRBJ2-3	once	TGTGCCAGCCCAGGGACAGGGGCGTCCACAGATACGCAGTATTTT	CASPGTGASTDTQYF
TRBD1	TRBV9	TRBJ2-2	NA	TGTGCCAGCAGCCCTTGGGACAGGGGGCCGACGAACACCGGGGAGCTGTTTTTT	CASSPWDRGPTNTGELFF
NA	TRBV11-2	TRBJ1-3	NA	TGTGCCAGCAGCCTCACCCCAGGGACAGGAAACACCATATATTTT	CASSLTPGTGNTIYF
TRBD1	TRBV7-9	TRBJ2-4	NA	TGTGCCAGCAGTTTGACAGGGGGCGCTGGGTACTTC	CASSLTGGAGYF
NA	TRBV7-9	TRBJ2-3	NA	TGTGCCAGCAGCTTAGTCAGAGGGGGATCAGATACGCAGTATTTT	CASSLVRGGSDTQYF
NA	TRBV7-6	TRBJ2-5	NA	TGTGCCAGCAGCTCCCATAGCTGGGAGACCCAGTACTTC	CASSSHSWETQYF
NA	TRBV2	TRBJ1-5	NA	TGTGCCAGCAGTGAAACAGGCTTCAATCAGCCCCAGCATTTT	CASSETGFNQPQHF
NA	TRBV15	TRBJ1-3	NA	TGTGCCACCAGCAGAGACGACATGGTGGAAGGAAACACCATATATTTT	CATSRDDMVEGNTIYF
TRBD1	TRBV7-8	TRBJ1-3	NA	TGTGCCAGCAGCCCCGGGACAGTAAGCTCTGGAAACACCATATATTTT	CASSPGTVSSGNTIYF
TRBD2	TRBV6-4	TRBJ2-1	NA	TGTGCCAGCAGTGACAAGGGTAGCGGGGGGATTGAGCAGTTCTTC	CASSDKGSGGIEQFF
NA	TRBV19	TRBJ2-3	NA	TGTGCCAGTCCTGAAGCGGGTCCACCCCCAGATACGCAGTATTTT	CASPEAGPPPDTQYF
NA	TRBV7-2	TRBJ2-5	NA	TGTGCCAGCAGCTTAGATACTAGCCGGGAGACCCAGTACTTC	CASSLDTSRETQYF
NA	TRBV30	TRBJ1-5	few	TGTGCCTGGAGTGTATCGGGAGAGGATCAGCCCCAGCATTTT	CAWSVSGEDQPQHF
NA	TRBV5-1	TRBJ2-7	once	TGCGCCAGCAGCTTCTTGGGGAACTACGAGCAGTACTTC	CASSFLGNYEQYF